The present T cell receptor beta chain was sequenced within a study of cytomegalovirus exposure and HLA in healthy donors. Study information: Roughly 179 million T cells yielded roughly 120 million unique TCR beta sequences, as an earlier analysis found.

Use of 60 Vbeta and 13 Jbeta primers characterized the PCR. Profiling relied on immunoSEQ multiplex PCR, and the TCRdb table lists in-frame clones only, not all of them. The profile shows a few hundred thousand clones, about four fifths of them singletons. Germline-derived CDR1 and CDR2 are SEHNR and FQNEAQ (reference sequence). There are 13 residues in the CDR3. V lost 1 base and J lost 6, with 6 bases in between. Study-wide results and caveats: The study labeled under 200 TCR beta chains cytomegalovirus-associated.

Turning to this clone: Its antigen is currently unknown.

The V and J genes are TRBV7-9 and TRBJ2-2; no firm D call. This receptor was identified in a girl aged 2-10 years in good health and CMV-seronegative. Sequencing used PBMCs. The CDR3 nucleotides read TGTGCCAGCAGCTTAGTTGGCTCCGGGGAGCTGTTTTTT. The encoded protein is CASSLVGSGELFF.